A selection of T cell receptor beta chains follows, all from one sample in a study of naive CD8 T cells in extremely preterm neonates. Libraries were prepared by immunoSEQ multiplex PCR; TCRdb keeps only in-frame clonotypes and omits some of them. The table shows about 8,000 clones, with roughly 97% occurring only once. The specimen was naive CD8+ T cells from blood. The source of these receptors is a human donor in good health. Both conserved end residues are part of each CDR3. The order of the fields is D gene, V gene, clone size, J gene, CDR3 DNA, CDR3 protein. D genes are given only for firm matches. Not every row has a clone size; where given, it reads once, few, many or a size class.

-	TRBV15	-	TRBJ2-2	TGTGCCACCAGCAGAGAAGGGGCCGGGGAGCTGTTTTTT	CATSREGAGELFF
-	TRBV4-1	once	TRBJ1-1	TGCGCCAGCAGCCAAGATCAGTTACCGGGGGGCCCTGAAGCTTTCTTT	CASSQDQLPGGPEAFF
-	TRBV19	-	TRBJ1-1	TGTGCCAGTAGTTCCCAAGAAGGGGCGAACACTGAAGCTTTCTTT	CASSSQEGANTEAFF
-	TRBV14	-	TRBJ1-2	TGTGCCAGCAGCCAAGGACAGTGGGGCTACACCTTC	CASSQGQWGYTF
-	TRBV19	-	TRBJ2-1	TGTGCCGGTACCCTACACAGGGATTCCTACAATGAGCAGTTCTTC	CAGTLHRDSYNEQFF
-	TRBV7-9	-	TRBJ2-4	TGTGCCAGCAGCCCTTGGGGGGAAAACATTCAGTACTTC	CASSPWGENIQYF
-	TRBV4-2	few	TRBJ2-1	TGTGCCAGCAGCCAAGCAGGGGATTCCTACAATGAGCAGTTCTTC	CASSQAGDSYNEQFF
-	TRBV14	once	TRBJ1-4	TGTGCCAGCAGCCCTACACTAAATAATGAAAAACTGTTTTTT	CASSPTLNNEKLFF
TRBD1	TRBV6-5	-	TRBJ1-1	TGTGCCAGCAGTTACTCGGGACAGATTGAAGCTTTCTTT	CASSYSGQIEAFF
-	TRBV6-5	-	TRBJ1-3	TGTGCCAGCAGTTACTCGAGCGGCTCTGGAAACACCATATATTTT	CASSYSSGSGNTIYF
TRBD2	TRBV7-6	-	TRBJ2-5	TGTGCCAGCAGCCAAGGGACTAGCGGGAGGGAGGAGACCCAGTACTTC	CASSQGTSGREETQYF
TRBD2	TRBV19	-	TRBJ2-5	TGTGCCAGTAGTATCCTAGCGGGGTATGAGACCCAGTACTTC	CASSILAGYETQYF
TRBD2	TRBV7-9	-	TRBJ2-3	TGTGCCAGCAGCTTAGCGCCTAGCGGGGACCTCACAGATACGCAGTATTTT	CASSLAPSGDLTDTQYF
-	TRBV13	-	TRBJ1-4	TGTGCCAGCAGCTTTTCCGGGCAGTCGGGGGAAAAACTGTTTTTT	CASSFSGQSGEKLFF